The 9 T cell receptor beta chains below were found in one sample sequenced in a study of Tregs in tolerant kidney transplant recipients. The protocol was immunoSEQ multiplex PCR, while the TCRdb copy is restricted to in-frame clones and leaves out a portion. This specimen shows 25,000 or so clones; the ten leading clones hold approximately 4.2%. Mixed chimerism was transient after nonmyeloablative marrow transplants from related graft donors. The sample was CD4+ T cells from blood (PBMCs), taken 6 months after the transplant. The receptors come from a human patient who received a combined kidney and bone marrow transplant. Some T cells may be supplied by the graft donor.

CDR3 residues: CASSPRASGSVTDTQYF. The sequenced part of the CDR3 DNA is TGTGCCAGCAGCCCCCGGGCCAGCGGGAGTGTCACAGATACG. This sequence joins TRBV7-6 and TRBJ2-3; 8 bases map to TRBD2. The CDR3 goes on 3 residues after the read ends, and that part is filled in from the germline J gene. The V and J ends lost 5 bases and 2 bases, in that order; junction bases with no gene match: 12. Germline CDR1 and CDR2: SGHVS and FNYEAQ. There are 17 residues in the CDR3.

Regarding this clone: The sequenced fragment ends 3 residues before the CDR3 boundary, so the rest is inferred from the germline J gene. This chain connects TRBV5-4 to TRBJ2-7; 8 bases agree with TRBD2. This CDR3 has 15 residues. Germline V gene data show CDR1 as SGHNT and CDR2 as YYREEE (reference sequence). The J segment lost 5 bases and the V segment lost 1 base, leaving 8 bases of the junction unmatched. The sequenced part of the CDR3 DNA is TGTGCCAGCAGCTTGAGACTAGCGATGGGGGACGAG. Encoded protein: CASSLRLAMGDE. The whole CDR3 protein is CASSLRLAMGDEQYF. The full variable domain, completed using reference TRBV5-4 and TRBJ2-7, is ETGVTQSPTHLIKTRGQQVTLRCSSQSGHNTVSWYQQALGQGPQFIFQYYREEENGRGNFPPRFSGLQFPNYSSELNVNALELDDSALYLCASSLRLAMGDEQYFGPGTRLTVT.

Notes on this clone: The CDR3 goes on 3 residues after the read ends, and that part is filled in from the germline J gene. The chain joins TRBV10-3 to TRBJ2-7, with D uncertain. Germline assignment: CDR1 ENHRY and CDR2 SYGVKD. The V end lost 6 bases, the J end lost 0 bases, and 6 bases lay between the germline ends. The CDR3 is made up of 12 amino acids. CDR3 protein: CAISHSSYEQYF. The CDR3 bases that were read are TGTGCCATCAGCCATTCCTCCTACGAG.

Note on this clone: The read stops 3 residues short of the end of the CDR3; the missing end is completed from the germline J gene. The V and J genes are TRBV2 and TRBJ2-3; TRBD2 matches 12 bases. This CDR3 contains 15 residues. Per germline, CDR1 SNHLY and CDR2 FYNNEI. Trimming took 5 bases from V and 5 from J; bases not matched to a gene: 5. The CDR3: CASSTTSGRIDTQYF. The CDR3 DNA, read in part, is TGTGCCAGCAGTACGACTAGCGGGAGAATAGATACG.

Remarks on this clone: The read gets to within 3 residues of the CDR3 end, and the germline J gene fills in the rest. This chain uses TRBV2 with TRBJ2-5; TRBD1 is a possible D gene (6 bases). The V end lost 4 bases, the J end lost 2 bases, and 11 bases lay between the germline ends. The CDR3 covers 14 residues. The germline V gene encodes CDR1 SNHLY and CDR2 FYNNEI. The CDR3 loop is CASSGTGRQETQYF. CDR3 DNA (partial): TGTGCCAGCAGTGGCACAGGGCGGCAAGAGACC.

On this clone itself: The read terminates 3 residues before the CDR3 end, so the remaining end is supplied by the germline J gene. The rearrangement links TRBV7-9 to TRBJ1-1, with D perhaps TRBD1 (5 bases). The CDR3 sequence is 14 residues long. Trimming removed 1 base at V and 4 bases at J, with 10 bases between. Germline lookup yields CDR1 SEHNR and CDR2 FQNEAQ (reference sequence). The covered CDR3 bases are TGTGCCAGCAGCTTAGGTCCCGGGGGCACTGAA. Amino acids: CASSLGPGGTE. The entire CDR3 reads CASSLGPGGTEAFF.

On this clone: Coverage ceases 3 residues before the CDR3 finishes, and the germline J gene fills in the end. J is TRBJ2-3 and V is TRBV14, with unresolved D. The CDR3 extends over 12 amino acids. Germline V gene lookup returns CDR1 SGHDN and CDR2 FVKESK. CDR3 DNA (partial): TGTGCCAGCAGCCAAGATTTCTTTGCG. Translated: CASSQDFFA. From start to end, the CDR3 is CASSQDFFAQYF.

Incomplete CDR3 DNA: TGTGCCAGCAGTAGAACCGGGACAGGGACGTTGGAAAAA. It yields the protein CASSRTGTGTLEK. The whole CDR3 reads CASSRTGTGTLEKLFF. J is TRBJ1-4 and V is TRBV13, with 9 bases aligning to TRBD1. Sequencing ends 3 residues short of the CDR3 end; the germline J gene provides the rest. J gave up 8 bases and V 6 bases, and 13 bases lay outside the gene matches. The CDR3 covers 16 residues. CDR1 and CDR2 from the germline V gene are PRHDT and FYEKMQ (reference sequence).

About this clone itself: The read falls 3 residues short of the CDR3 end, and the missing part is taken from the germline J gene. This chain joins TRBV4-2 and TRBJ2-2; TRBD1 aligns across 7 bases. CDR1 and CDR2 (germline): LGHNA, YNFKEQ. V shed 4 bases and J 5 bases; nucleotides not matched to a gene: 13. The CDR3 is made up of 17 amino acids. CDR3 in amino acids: CASSPGTDLLITGELFF. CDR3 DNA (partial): TGTGCCAGCAGCCCGGGGACAGATCTGCTCATAACCGGGGAG.